This is a list of T cell receptor beta chains from one sample in a study of blood T cells in healthy people across ages. A single record per CDR3 protein comes from TCRdb applying MiXCR to the 5' RACE reads. The table lists some 1.5 million distinct CDR3 sequences, over 25% of them singletons. The sample consisted of blood. All receptors derive from a woman aged 25-40 years in good health. The CDR3 runs from the conserved cysteine through the conserved F or W. The D gene is left open where the match is weak. Size tells how often a clone was seen (once, few, many) or the class of an expanded clone, and some rows leave it out.

TRBJ2-6 | - | many | TRBV12-3/TRBV12-4 | CASSGTSRSGANVLTF | TGTGCCAGTTCCGGGACTTCCCGCTCTGGGGCCAACGTCCTGACTTTC
TRBJ2-3 | TRBD2 | once | TRBV12-3/TRBV12-4 | CASTPTSGSVIIGADTQYF | TGTGCCAGCACCCCGACTAGCGGGAGTGTAATTATAGGCGCAGATACGCAGTATTTT
TRBJ1-5 | TRBD1 | few | TRBV28 | CASSPGGTGGHQPQHF | TGTGCCAGCAGTCCGGGGGGGACAGGGGGCCATCAGCCCCAGCATTTT
TRBJ2-5 | - | few | TRBV28 | CASLKLVGGGETQYF | TGTGCCAGCCTAAAACTGGTGGGGGGCGGAGAGACCCAGTACTTC
TRBJ1-2 | - | - | TRBV7-9 | CASSLALRGFSGYTF | TGTGCCAGCAGCTTAGCGCTGAGGGGCTTCAGTGGCTACACCTTC
TRBJ2-7 | TRBD1 | - | TRBV7-9 | CASSSPGQGVNEQYF | TGTGCCAGCAGTTCGCCTGGACAGGGTGTTAATGAGCAGTACTTC
TRBJ2-7 | TRBD1 | many | TRBV28 | CASSQDRVRGEQYF | TGTGCCAGCAGCCAGGACAGGGTCCGAGGCGAGCAGTACTTC
TRBJ2-1 | - | many | TRBV28 | CASSFSGRSYNEQFF | TGTGCCAGCAGCTTTTCGGGACGGAGCTACAATGAGCAGTTCTTC
TRBJ2-2 | TRBD1 | - | TRBV12-3/TRBV12-4 | CAISKGTGSTRELFF | TGTGCCATCTCTAAAGGGACAGGGTCCACCAGGGAGCTGTTTTTT
TRBJ1-2 | TRBD1 | - | TRBV27 | CASSSTGGGYYGYTF | TGTGCCAGCAGCAGTACAGGGGGTGGTTACTATGGCTACACCTTC
TRBJ2-1 | TRBD2 | - | TRBV7-2 | CASSFPPGLAGFNEQFF | TGTGCCAGCAGCTTCCCTCCGGGACTAGCGGGATTTAATGAGCAGTTCTTC
TRBJ1-1 | - | many | TRBV20-1 | CSAPTNMNTEAFF | TGCAGTGCTCCGACAAACATGAACACTGAAGCTTTCTTT
TRBJ2-3 | - | - | TRBV7-2 | CASSPQRTGTDTQYF | TGTGCCAGCAGCCCCCAGCGAACTGGCACAGATACGCAGTATTTT
TRBJ2-7 | - | few | TRBV7-6 | CASSSQTDSYEQYF | TGTGCCAGCAGCTCCCAGACGGATTCCTACGAGCAGTACTTC
TRBJ1-1 | TRBD1 | - | TRBV6-1 | CTSSRNHRDRGNTEAFF | TGTACCAGCAGTCGAAATCACCGGGACAGGGGGAACACTGAAGCTTTCTTT
TRBJ2-1 | - | - | TRBV29-1 | CSVEKAYYNEQFF | TGCAGCGTTGAAAAAGCATACTACAATGAGCAGTTCTTC
TRBJ2-3 | - | few | TRBV5-1 | CASSFNRDTDTQYF | TGCGCCAGCAGCTTCAACCGGGACACAGATACGCAGTATTTT
TRBJ1-2 | - | - | TRBV5-1 | CASSLRTQTPPPGYTF | TGCGCCAGCAGCTTGAGGACCCAAACCCCTCCACCTGGCTACACCTTC
TRBJ2-7 | - | few | TRBV25-1 | CASGGNRGGEQYF | TGTGCCAGCGGTGGCAACAGGGGGGGCGAGCAGTACTTC
TRBJ2-4 | TRBD1 | many | TRBV4-1 | CASSQRGFPGGQGLQAKNIQYF | TGCGCCAGCAGCCAAAGAGGGTTTCCCGGGGGACAGGGGCTTCAAGCCAAAAACATTCAGTACTTC
TRBJ2-2 | - | - | TRBV18 | CASSPTVIQGRATGELFF | TGTGCCAGCTCACCAACCGTTATACAGGGACGGGCCACCGGGGAGCTGTTTTTT
TRBJ2-5 | - | - | TRBV19 | CAGADRDEKYF | TGTGCCGGGGCGGACCGGGACGAGAAGTACTTC
TRBJ2-7 | TRBD2 | many | TRBV6-6 | CASSYPGERGYEQYF | TGTGCCAGCAGTTACCCGGGAGAGCGGGGCTACGAGCAGTACTTC
TRBJ2-2 | TRBD2 | - | TRBV7-4 | CASSFSSGRVGELFF | TGTGCCAGCAGCTTCTCCAGCGGGAGAGTCGGGGAGCTGTTTTTT
TRBJ2-7 | TRBD2 | few | TRBV20-1 | CSAYASGLDFSYEQYF | TGCAGTGCCTACGCGAGCGGACTAGATTTCTCCTACGAGCAGTACTTC
TRBJ2-3 | - | - | TRBV7-2 | CASSLPIGRASTDTQYF | TGTGCCAGCAGCTTACCCATCGGACGGGCCAGCACAGATACGCAGTATTTT
TRBJ1-6 | - | many | TRBV10-3 | CAISEKSSYNSPLHF | TGTGCCATCAGTGAGAAAAGCTCCTATAATTCACCCCTCCACTTT
TRBJ2-3 | TRBD1 | once | TRBV20-1 | CSANPDRGRIDTQYF | TGCAGTGCCAATCCCGACAGGGGGAGAATAGATACGCAGTATTTT
TRBJ1-6 | TRBD1 | - | TRBV24-1 | CATSGRTGGLSPLHF | TGTGCCACCAGTGGAAGGACAGGGGGCCTTTCACCCCTCCACTTT
TRBJ2-7 | TRBD1 | many | TRBV7-6 | CASSSPGTAPYEQYF | TGTGCCAGCAGCTCTCCCGGGACAGCCCCCTACGAGCAGTACTTC
TRBJ1-4 | TRBD1 | few | TRBV20-1 | CSAIRDRRDAPYEKLFF | TGCAGTGCTATCCGGGACAGGAGGGACGCGCCCTATGAAAAACTGTTTTTT
TRBJ2-5 | - | many | TRBV29-1 | CSGRLLAGETQYF | TGCAGCGGCAGACTCCTGGCGGGAGAGACCCAGTACTTC
TRBJ2-1 | TRBD2 | - | TRBV28 | CASSLRGGGGSYNEQFF | TGTGCCAGCAGTTTACGGGGGGGCGGGGGCTCCTACAATGAGCAGTTCTTC
TRBJ1-2 | - | many | TRBV20-1 | CSAWWGGNYGYTF | TGCAGTGCTTGGTGGGGGGGTAACTATGGCTACACCTTC
TRBJ2-5 | TRBD2 | few | TRBV6-2/TRBV6-3 | CASRPRTSGGRETQYF | TGTGCCAGCAGACCTAGGACTAGCGGGGGGCGAGAGACCCAGTACTTC
TRBJ2-6 | - | - | TRBV7-2 | CASSLVTGSISGANVLTF | TGTGCCAGCAGCTTAGTTACAGGTTCCATCTCTGGGGCCAACGTCCTGACTTTC
TRBJ1-1 | TRBD1 | few | TRBV12-3/TRBV12-4 | CASSYHGQGTEAFF | TGTGCCAGCAGCTACCACGGACAGGGGACTGAAGCTTTCTTT
TRBJ2-5 | - | - | TRBV28 | CASSLVLNPGGPETQYF | TGTGCCAGCAGTCTCGTGCTGAATCCCGGGGGGCCCGAGACCCAGTACTTC
TRBJ2-3 | TRBD2 | - | TRBV5-5 | CASSWWRGGSTDTQYF | TGTGCCAGCAGCTGGTGGCGGGGGGGCTCCACAGATACGCAGTATTTT
TRBJ2-3 | - | - | TRBV24-1 | CATAEGSDDTQYF | TGTGCCACAGCCGAGGGGTCTGACGATACGCAGTATTTT
TRBJ1-2 | - | - | TRBV2 | CASGQGDGYGYTF | TGTGCCAGCGGCCAGGGTGATGGCTATGGCTACACCTTC
TRBJ2-1 | - | few | TRBV10-2 | CASSESSRGATEQFF | TGCGCCAGCAGTGAGTCGAGCAGAGGGGCGACTGAGCAGTTCTTC
TRBJ2-2 | TRBD1 | - | TRBV7-9 | CALQGQPNTGELFF | TGTGCGTTACAGGGACAGCCGAACACCGGGGAGCTGTTTTTT
TRBJ2-3 | TRBD1 | many | TRBV5-1 | CASRDRDRTDTQYF | TGCGCCAGCAGGGACAGGGACCGCACAGATACGCAGTATTTT
TRBJ2-1 | - | few | TRBV10-3 | CATGAVYNEQFF | TGTGCCACCGGCGCAGTTTACAATGAGCAGTTCTTC
TRBJ1-1 | TRBD1 | few | TRBV5-1 | CASSSSPGTGAPSGGTEAFF | TGCGCCAGCAGCTCCAGTCCCGGGACAGGGGCCCCCAGTGGTGGCACTGAAGCTTTCTTT
TRBJ1-2 | - | many | TRBV28 | CATGDYGYTF | TGTGCCACCGGGGACTATGGCTACACCTTC
TRBJ2-7 | - | few | TRBV15 | CATSGKHGYEQYF | TGTGCCACCAGCGGAAAACATGGCTACGAGCAGTACTTC
TRBJ1-5 | - | many | TRBV29-1 | CSVTDGAGNQPQHF | TGCAGCGTAACCGACGGGGCGGGCAATCAGCCCCAGCATTTT
TRBJ1-2 | - | - | TRBV19 | CASRADETNYGYTF | TGTGCCAGTAGGGCCGACGAAACTAACTATGGCTACACCTTC
TRBJ1-1 | TRBD1 | few | TRBV7-9 | CASRATGATEAFF | TGTGCCAGCAGAGCGACAGGGGCCACTGAAGCTTTCTTT
TRBJ2-1 | - | - | TRBV29-1 | CSVDTGKGDTEAFF | TGCAGCGTTGATACCGGGAAAGGGGACACTGAAGCTTTCTTC